This T cell receptor (beta chain) was documented in a study of T cell repertoires in ileal Crohn's disease. The time point denotes: inflamed ileum from the surgical specimen. TCRdb's table, derived via immunoSEQ multiplex PCR, lists solely in-frame clones and lacks some. Of some 8,000 clones listed, about 82% were seen once; the top ten hold roughly 9.6%. Trimming at V came to 6 bases and at J to 6 bases, leaving 8 bases not matched to a gene. The CDR3 length is 14 residues. Germline V gene lookup returns CDR1 MRHNA and CDR2 SNTAGT. The chain recombines TRBV6-4 with TRBJ1-1; 9 bases map to TRBD1. This receptor was identified in an adult with Crohn's disease. Sequencing was carried out using ileal tissue. This CDR3 reads CASRPGQGKAEAFF. The CDR3 bases are TGTGCCAGCAGGCCCGGACAGGGGAAAGCTGAAGCTTTCTTT.